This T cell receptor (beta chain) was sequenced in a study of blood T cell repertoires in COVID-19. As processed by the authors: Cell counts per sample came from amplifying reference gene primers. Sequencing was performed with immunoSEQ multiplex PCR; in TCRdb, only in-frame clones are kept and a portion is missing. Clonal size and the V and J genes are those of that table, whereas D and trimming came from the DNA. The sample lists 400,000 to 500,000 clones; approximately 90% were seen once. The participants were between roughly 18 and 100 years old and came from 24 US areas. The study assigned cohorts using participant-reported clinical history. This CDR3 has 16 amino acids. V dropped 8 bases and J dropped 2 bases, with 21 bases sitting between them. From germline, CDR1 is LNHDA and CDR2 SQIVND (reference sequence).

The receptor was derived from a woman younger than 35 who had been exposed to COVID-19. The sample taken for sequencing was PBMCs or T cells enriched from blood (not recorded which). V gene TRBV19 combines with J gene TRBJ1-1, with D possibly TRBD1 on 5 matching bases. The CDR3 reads CASFDPWGKVNTEAFF. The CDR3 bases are TGTGCCAGTTTCGACCCCTGGGGCAAGGTTAACACTGAAGCTTTCTTT.